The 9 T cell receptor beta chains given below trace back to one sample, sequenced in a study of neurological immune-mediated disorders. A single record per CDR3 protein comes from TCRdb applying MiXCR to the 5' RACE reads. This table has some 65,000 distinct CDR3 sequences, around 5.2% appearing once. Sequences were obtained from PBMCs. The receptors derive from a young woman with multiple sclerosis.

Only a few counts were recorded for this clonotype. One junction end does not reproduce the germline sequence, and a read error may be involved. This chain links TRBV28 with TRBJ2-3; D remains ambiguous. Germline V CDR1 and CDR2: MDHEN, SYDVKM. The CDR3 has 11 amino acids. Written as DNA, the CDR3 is TGTGCCGGCAGTTTAGGGGATACGCAGTATTTT. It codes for CAGSLGDTQYF.

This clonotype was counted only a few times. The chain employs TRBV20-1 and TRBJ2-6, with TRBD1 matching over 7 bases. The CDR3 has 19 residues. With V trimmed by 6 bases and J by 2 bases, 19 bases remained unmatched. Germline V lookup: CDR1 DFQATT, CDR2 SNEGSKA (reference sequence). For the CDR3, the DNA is TGCAGTGCCCCGGGACGGGACAGCCGTCCCGGGCCTGGGGCCAACGTCCTGACTTTC. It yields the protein CSAPGRDSRPGPGANVLTF.

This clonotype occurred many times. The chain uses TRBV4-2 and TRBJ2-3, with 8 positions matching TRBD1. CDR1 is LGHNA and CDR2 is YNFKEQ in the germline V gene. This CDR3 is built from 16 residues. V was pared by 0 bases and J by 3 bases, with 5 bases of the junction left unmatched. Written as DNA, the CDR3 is TGTGCCAGCAGCCAAGATCGGCAGGGGGCTACAGATACGCAGTATTTT. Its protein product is CASSQDRQGATDTQYF.

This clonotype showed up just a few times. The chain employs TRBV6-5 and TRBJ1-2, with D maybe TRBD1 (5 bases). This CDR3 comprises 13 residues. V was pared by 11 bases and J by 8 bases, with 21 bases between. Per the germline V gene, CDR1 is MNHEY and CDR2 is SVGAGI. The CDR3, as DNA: TGTGCCTGTAGCCGGGACGGTGATAGGGGCTACACCTTC. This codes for CACSRDGDRGYTF.

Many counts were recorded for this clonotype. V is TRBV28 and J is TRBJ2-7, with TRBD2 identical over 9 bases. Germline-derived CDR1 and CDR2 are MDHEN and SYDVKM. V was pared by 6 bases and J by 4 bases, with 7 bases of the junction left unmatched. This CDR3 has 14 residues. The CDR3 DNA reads TGTGCCAGCAGCCTTGCGGGGGGGCTTTACGAGCAGTACTTC. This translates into CASSLAGGLYEQYF.

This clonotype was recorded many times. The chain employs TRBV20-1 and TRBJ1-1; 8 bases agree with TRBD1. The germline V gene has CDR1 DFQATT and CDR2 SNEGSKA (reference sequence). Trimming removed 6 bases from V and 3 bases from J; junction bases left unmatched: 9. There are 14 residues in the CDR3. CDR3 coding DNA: TGCAGTGCCCCCGACCAGGGGGCGCACACTGAAGCTTTCTTT. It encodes CSAPDQGAHTEAFF.

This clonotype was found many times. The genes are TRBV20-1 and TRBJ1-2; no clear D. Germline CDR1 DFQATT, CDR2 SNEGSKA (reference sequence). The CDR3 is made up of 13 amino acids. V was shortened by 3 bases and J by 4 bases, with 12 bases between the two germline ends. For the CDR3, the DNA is TGCAGTGCTAGGTCTGAAGTGAGCTATGGCTACACCTTC. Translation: CSARSEVSYGYTF.

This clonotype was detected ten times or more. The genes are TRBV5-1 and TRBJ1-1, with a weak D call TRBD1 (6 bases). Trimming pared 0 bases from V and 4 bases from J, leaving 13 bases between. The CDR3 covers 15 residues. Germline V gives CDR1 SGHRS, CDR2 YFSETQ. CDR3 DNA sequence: TGCGCCAGCAGCTTGGCCATAGGACAGAGCACTGAAGCTTTCTTT. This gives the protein CASSLAIGQSTEAFF.

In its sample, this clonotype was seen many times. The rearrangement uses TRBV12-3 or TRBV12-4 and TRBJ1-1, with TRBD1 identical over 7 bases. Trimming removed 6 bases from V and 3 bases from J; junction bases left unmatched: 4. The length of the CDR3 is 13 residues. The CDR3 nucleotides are TGTGCCAGCAGCCGCACAGGGGACACTGAAGCTTTCTTT. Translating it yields CASSRTGDTEAFF.